The 8 T cell receptor beta chains presented below share a single source sample, sequenced in a study of CD8+ T cells in alopecia areata. RNA extraction was followed by reverse transcription into cDNA, which acted as the sequencing template. TCRdb keeps only in-frame clones here, not all; method: immunoSEQ multiplex PCR. This table has hundreds of thousands of clones, under 70% appearing once. Sequenced here: CD4+ T cells sorted from blood, sampled at week 0. The receptors originated from a human donor with alopecia areata.

CDR3 coding DNA: TGTGCCAGCAGCCCCCTCGTTCCACTTCATTCGCAGTATTTT. This translates into CASSPLVPLHSQYF. The chain links TRBV11-2 to TRBJ2-3; D is unclear. The CDR3 is 14 residues long. The germline V gene has CDR1 SGHAT and CDR2 FQNNGV. Trimming stripped 5 bases from V and 10 bases from J, with 19 bases between.

The chain combines TRBV5-4 with TRBJ1-2; the D gene is possibly TRBD1 (5 bases). Germline V gene sequence: CDR1 SGHNT, CDR2 YYREEE (reference sequence). V was pared by 4 bases and J by 4 bases, with 23 bases between. The CDR3 spans 17 residues. The CDR3 DNA is TGTGCCAGCAGCCGGGGGGGAGGAGGCAGGGCCGGCTATGGCTACACCTTC. This encodes CASSRGGGGRAGYGYTF.

This chain links TRBV10-3 with TRBJ2-7, with D unresolved. Trimming removed 3 bases from V and 12 bases from J, with 12 bases in between. CDR1 is ENHRY, CDR2 SYGVKD, per germline. The CDR3 has 11 residues. CDR3 loop: CAISDYVQLYF. In DNA, the CDR3 is TGTGCCATCAGTGATTACGTACAATTGTACTTC.

CDR3 nucleotides: TGTGCCAGCTCAGTTAGCGTCAGGCAAGAGACCCAGTACTTC. This gives the protein CASSVSVRQETQYF. The chain recombines TRBV18 with TRBJ2-5, with D perhaps matching TRBD2 (5 bases). V lost 5 bases, J lost 2 bases, and 12 bases lay in between. The germline gives CDR1 KGHSH, CDR2 LQKENI. CDR3 length equals 14 residues.

This chain uses TRBV5-4 with TRBJ2-2, with D possibly TRBD1 on 5 matching bases. Germline assignment: CDR1 SGHNT and CDR2 YYREEE (reference sequence). V lost 3 bases to trimming and J lost 6 bases, with 15 bases between them. The CDR3 loop spans 15 amino acids. The CDR3 region is CASSSQGAGSGELFF. DNA of the CDR3: TGTGCCAGCAGCTCCCAAGGGGCCGGATCCGGGGAGCTGTTTTTT. The variable domain in full, completed from reference TRBV5-4 and TRBJ2-2, reads ETGVTQSPTHLIKTRGQQVTLRCSSQSGHNTVSWYQQALGQGPQFIFQYYREEENGRGNFPPRFSGLQFPNYSSELNVNALELDDSALYLCASSSQGAGSGELFFGEGSRLTVL.

This clone was found once. The rearrangement links TRBV5-4 to TRBJ2-5; 10 positions match TRBD2. The germline gives CDR1 SGHNT, CDR2 YYREEE (reference sequence). This CDR3 comprises 15 residues. With V trimmed by 4 bases and J by 1 base, 4 bases remained unmatched. The CDR3, as DNA: TGTGCCAGCAGCCCCAGGACTAGCGGCCAAGAGACCCAGTACTTC. Translation gives CASSPRTSGQETQYF.

V gene TRBV30 combines with J gene TRBJ1-2; 7 bases are shared with TRBD1. J was trimmed by 5 bases and V by 3 bases; bases with no gene match: 6. The CDR3 sequence is 13 residues long. Germline V gives CDR1 GTSNPN, CDR2 SVGIG (reference sequence). The CDR3 sequence: CAWRADRVYGYTF. CDR3 bases: TGTGCCTGGAGAGCTGACAGGGTGTATGGCTACACCTTC. Filled out from reference TRBV30 and TRBJ1-2, the complete variable domain reads SQTIHQWPATLVQPVGSPLSLECTVEGTSNPNLYWYRQAAGRGLQLLFYSVGIGQISSEVPQNLSASRPQDRQFILSSKKLLLSDSGFYLCAWRADRVYGYTFGSGTRLTVV.

This chain links TRBV6-5 with TRBJ2-1; D call uncertain. Germline lookup yields CDR1 MNHEY and CDR2 SVGAGI. Trimming stripped 5 bases from V and 0 bases from J, with 11 bases between. This CDR3 comprises 15 residues. The CDR3, as DNA: TGTGCCAGCAGTGTTCATCAAAGCTCCTACAATGAGCAGTTCTTC. Protein sequence: CASSVHQSSYNEQFF.